This paragraph covers one T cell receptor (beta chain) sequence. It has no known antigen specificity. Base qualities are missing; no much larger clone stands one base away. These data belong to a study of CD8+ T cells in alopecia areata (dated by TCRdb to 2016 to 2019). Background on the whole study: Treated patients were enrolled in an open-label pilot trial of oral tofacitinib, 5 to 10 mg twice daily, for moderate-to-severe alopecia areata. On the human side, TCRbeta sequencing was run on scalp tissue and on sorted CD4+ and CD8+ peripheral blood T cells from healthy controls and from alopecia areata patients with either patchy or totalis/universalis disease. Tofacitinib was given for 6 to 18 months, followed by 6 months of follow-up off drug to assess delayed response and recurrence. In treated patients, disease severity was measured using the SALT score, which gives the percentage of scalp surface area affected. In both human patients and the C3H/HeJ mouse model, the study applied high-throughput TCRbeta sequencing to look at T cell clonal expansion in alopecia areata. TCRbeta CDR3 regions were amplified by immunoSEQ multiplex PCR using 35 Vbeta forward and 13 Jbeta reverse primers. RNA came from the PAXgene miRNA kit for fixed scalp, the miRNeasy kit for PBMCs, and the RNeasy kit for mouse skin. Scalp clonality was compared among normal scalp (n=4), patchy alopecia areata scalp (n=8), and alopecia totalis/universalis scalp (n=8). Tofacitinib-treated patients had biopsies at baseline and at 4 and 24 weeks of treatment, with a later scalp biopsy in several patients.

The CDR3 runs 15 residues from the cysteine to the phenylalanine. Here the CDR3 DNA is all that survives: 45 bases in frame from base 1. From a lookup of the germline V gene, CDR1 and CDR2 are SNHLY and FYNNEI. V is shortened by 10 bases, J by 5 bases, and the region joining them spans 21 bases. The sample's time point label, in plain terms: around 26 weeks on oral tofacitinib. The treatment or condition label, read with the paper, signifies: oral pan-JAK inhibitor, 5-10 mg twice daily. From alopecia areata patients, peripheral blood was collected along with lesional scalp punch biopsies. After PBMCs were isolated by density centrifugation and stained for CD3, CD4 and CD8, a FACSAria was used to sort CD4+ and CD8+ T cells. Library preparation was by the immunoSEQ multiplex PCR assay. For TCR sequencing, RNA was extracted from every sample and reverse transcribed into cDNA to serve as template. SuperScript III was used to make first-strand cDNA, primed with a 2:1 mix of oligo-dT and random hexamers. A synthetic immune receptor repertoire was used to measure amplification bias, and any remaining bias was corrected computationally. Processing in the source paper ran as follows. After raw reads were preprocessed to remove errors, the CDR3 was defined following IMGT conventions as running from the conserved cysteine to phenylalanine. Clonality was computed by normalizing Shannon entropy by log2 of the number of productive unique TCRs and subtracting the result from 1. CD4 or CD8 identity of scalp clones was inferred by cross-referencing scalp TCRbeta sequences with sorted blood CD4 and CD8 repertoires. The table comes from immuneACCESS by way of TCRdb, which keeps in-frame sequences with V and J called. Part of the clones is missing from these tables; in studies checked, under half for an unresolved V gene and the rest for unknown reasons. The V and J calls and the clone size are those of that table, but D and trimming were determined from the DNA. In this sample the table shows around 200,000 clones, 53% of which occur a single time. Under 14% of the sample is in the top ten clones.

What the work shows at the level of the full study, not this receptor alone: Unlike mouse skin, where gammadelta T cells dominate, normal human skin contains resident alphabeta T cells that get sequenced too, which complicates analysis of the scalp TCR repertoire. Shared TCR sequences between patients were less evident than in mice, which may be partly attributable to HLA diversity in the patient population. Higher clonality and more expanded CD8+ clones were observed in lesional scalp than in normal scalp, particularly in alopecia totalis/universalis, a finding suggestive of antigenic drive. Because the treated cohort was small and had only one nonresponder, larger studies are needed to examine links between baseline CD8+ expansion and response. Many expanded lesional clones persisted in scalp and blood during tofacitinib treatment, which may partly explain relapse after stopping treatment. Tofacitinib significantly decreased scalp clonality and the number of expanded CD8+ clones among the top 100 scalp clones.

The receptor's source is a human donor with alopecia areata. This sample comprised CD8+ T cells sorted from blood, obtained at week 24, from a patient treated with tofacitinib. The chain is made from TRBV2 and TRBJ2-1, with a tentative D gene TRBD2 over 5 matching bases. The CDR3: CATPDSTREDNEQFF. Here is the DNA: TGTGCCACGCCGGACTCCACCCGTGAAGACAATGAGCAGTTCTTC.